A selection of T cell receptor beta chains follows, all from one sample in a study of T cell repertoires in cytomegalovirus infection. No antigen is known for these receptors. TCRdb processed the reads anew with MiXCR; each CDR3 protein has one entry. The table shows roughly 500,000 distinct CDR3 sequences, with under 55% occurring only once. Sequencing was performed on cultured PBMCs, taken from culture after CMV antigen stimulation. All receptors come from a human donor in good health (CMV status not recorded). Some clones in this sample may be carry-over from other donors' samples. Each CDR3 is given with its conserved first and last residue. Each record gives: V gene, CDR3 protein.

v_call: TRBV19; cdr3_aa: CASQVGYGYEQYF
v_call: TRBV27; cdr3_aa: CASSPMSSYNEQFF
v_call: TRBV7-2; cdr3_aa: CASSSGTSAYNEQFF
v_call: TRBV7-2; cdr3_aa: CASSLVAPSYEQYF
v_call: TRBV29-1; cdr3_aa: CSVVTVNTEAFF
v_call: TRBV7-2; cdr3_aa: CASSLARGPTFEQYF
v_call: TRBV19; cdr3_aa: CASSTNPTGLVTQYF
v_call: TRBV12-3/TRBV12-4; cdr3_aa: CASPDPGQEDNEQYF
v_call: TRBV7-2; cdr3_aa: CASSGGAGGPSFADTQYF
v_call: TRBV28; cdr3_aa: CASSFVRYGYTF
v_call: TRBV7-9; cdr3_aa: CASSLSGGAPGELFF
v_call: TRBV7-8; cdr3_aa: CASSLVLQETQYF
v_call: TRBV12-3/TRBV12-4; cdr3_aa: CASSFFGQGSSYNEQFF
v_call: TRBV4-1; cdr3_aa: CASSLIGPSVNEKLFF
v_call: TRBV6-1; cdr3_aa: CASVRGNQPQHF
v_call: TRBV19; cdr3_aa: CASSYQGGSTEAFF
v_call: TRBV5-1; cdr3_aa: CASMSGTSGNTIYF
v_call: TRBV19; cdr3_aa: CASHPGYTNEKLFF
v_call: TRBV4-1; cdr3_aa: CASSVRPGLGSNQPQHF
v_call: TRBV5-6; cdr3_aa: CASSHVGLPETQYF
v_call: TRBV7-6; cdr3_aa: CACGLAGGPNTGELFF
v_call: TRBV4-1; cdr3_aa: CASSQWDSDYSNQPQHF
v_call: TRBV20-1; cdr3_aa: CSARGLIGDEQFF
v_call: TRBV6-2/TRBV6-3; cdr3_aa: CASSYNAGDLYSNQPQHF
v_call: TRBV4-1; cdr3_aa: CASSFLADYPYQETQYF
v_call: TRBV12-3/TRBV12-4; cdr3_aa: CASSPIGNTIYF
v_call: TRBV7-8; cdr3_aa: CATSREGSEAFF
v_call: TRBV20-1; cdr3_aa: CSASRMTGGYEQYF
v_call: TRBV20-1; cdr3_aa: CSARARGRGLTQYF
v_call: TRBV12-3/TRBV12-4; cdr3_aa: CASSFFQASGATDTQYF
v_call: TRBV7-8; cdr3_aa: CASLGLDTEAFF
v_call: TRBV10-3; cdr3_aa: CAIRPRGYEQFF
v_call: TRBV6-2/TRBV6-3; cdr3_aa: CASSYATWSNQPQHF
v_call: TRBV5-1; cdr3_aa: CASSLEDADTQYF
v_call: TRBV6-2/TRBV6-3; cdr3_aa: CASSFAGYNEQFF
v_call: TRBV7-8; cdr3_aa: CASSRDGLAGTDTQYF
v_call: TRBV7-2; cdr3_aa: CASSLDLAWKYF
v_call: TRBV23-1; cdr3_aa: CASSGSLAGEVNGYTF